The sequence of this T cell receptor beta chain was determined in a study of cytomegalovirus exposure and HLA in healthy donors. Study findings and constraints: A later analysis by the authors found several of the most significant clusters apparently linked to common viral pathogens.

The PCR made use of 60 Vbeta and 13 Jbeta primers. The assay was immunoSEQ multiplex PCR, and TCRdb's table has in-frame clones only and misses some. This sample carries fewer than 200,000 clones, approximately 12% of them seen once, and the ten largest clones take about 7.8%. This clone has only a few counts. Its antigen is unidentified. The CDR3 is 14 residues long. Trimming stripped 2 bases from V and 4 bases from J, with 11 bases between. Germline V CDR1 and CDR2: SGHVS, FNYEAQ. This clonotype originated in a middle-aged man in good health and CMV-seropositive. Sequenced material: PBMCs. V is TRBV7-6 and J is TRBJ2-5, with a weak D call TRBD1 (5 bases). The CDR3 loop is CASSLRIQGETQYF. The DNA of the CDR3 is TGTGCCAGCAGCTTAAGAATCCAGGGAGAGACCCAGTACTTC.